One sample yielded the 32 T cell receptor beta chains listed below, sequenced in a study of low-dose radiotherapy and immunotherapy resistance in tumors. Time point here: after trial treatment. Described treatment: LDRT plus nivolumab, ipilimumab, low-dose cyclophosphamide and aspirin (RACIN trial). First-strand cDNA used TRAV- and TRBV-specific primers, covering alpha and beta chains. A constant-region primer paired with the V-primer adapter amplified TCRs over 20 PCR cycles. TCRdb re-analysed the reads in MiXCR, keeping a single row per CDR3 protein. The repertoire holds roughly 100,000 distinct CDR3 sequences, with around 21% as singletons. Sample: PBMCs, taken after low-dose radiotherapy plus immunotherapy. These receptor sequences come from a male donor with prostate cancer.

The chain recombines TRBV5-1 with TRBJ1-1; 9 nucleotides agree with TRBD1. The CDR3 has 16 amino acids. Trimming took 1 base from V and 10 from J; bases not matched to a gene: 14. Germline CDR1 SGHRS, CDR2 YFSETQ. The CDR3 bases are TGCGCCAGCAGCTTGCAGGCCTCACAGGGGGCGGGAAGAGCTTTCTTT. Translation: CASSLQASQGAGRAFF.

This clonotype has a count of ten or more. The chain links TRBV27 to TRBJ1-2, with D possibly matching TRBD1 (5 bases). The CDR3 loop spans 13 amino acids. The germline V gene has CDR1 MNHEY and CDR2 SMNVEV (reference sequence). Trimming removed 6 bases from V and 2 bases from J, with 10 bases in between. The chain's CDR3 is CASRQEGNYGYTF. The CDR3 nucleotides are TGTGCCAGCAGACAAGAGGGGAACTATGGCTACACCTTC.

This clonotype was seen ten or more times. CDR3 DNA: TGCGCCAGCAGCCAAGTAGTCCCCGCAAGGGGATGGGGCTATGGCTACACCTTC. As protein: CASSQVVPARGWGYGYTF. V usage is TRBV4-1 and J usage is TRBJ1-2; D is perhaps TRBD1 (5 bases). The germline gives CDR1 MGHRA, CDR2 YSYEKL. The V gene lost 1 base and the J gene lost 4 bases, with 22 bases spanning the gap. The CDR3 is 18 residues long.

A few counts support this clonotype. V gene TRBV15 combines with J gene TRBJ2-1; TRBD2 matches at 12 bases. Germline assignment: CDR1 LNHNV and CDR2 YYDKDF (reference sequence). CDR3 length: 16 residues. V trimming: 4 bases; J trimming: 10 bases; junction bases outside the gene matches: 11. The chain's CDR3 is CATSILTSGGAGEQFF. CDR3 coding DNA: TGTGCCACCAGCATCCTGACTAGCGGGGGAGCGGGGGAGCAGTTCTTC.

CDR3 DNA sequence: TGTGCCAGCAGCTCCCTGAGGGATGAGCAGTTCTTC. Amino acid sequence: CASSSLRDEQFF. The J gene is TRBJ2-1, the V gene TRBV11-2; D might be TRBD2 (5 bases). The germline CDR1 and CDR2 sequences are SGHAT and FQNNGV. Between the trimmed V and J ends, which lost 4 bases and 8 bases, there was a span of 9 bases. The CDR3 loop spans 12 amino acids.

This clonotype was counted at least ten times. This chain joins TRBV29-1 and TRBJ1-2; 7 bases are a match to TRBD1. J was trimmed by 0 bases and V by 4 bases; bases with no gene match: 14. CDR1 is SQVTM, CDR2 ANQGSEA, per germline. This CDR3 has 17 amino acids. The CDR3 bases are TGCAGCGTTGTTCTCCTCACAGGGGACGGGGCTAACTATGGCTACACCTTC. Residues: CSVVLLTGDGANYGYTF.

Ten or more counts support this clonotype. The chain links TRBV3-1 to TRBJ1-5; D uncertain. Trimming removed 1 base from V and 7 bases from J, with 8 bases in between. Per germline, CDR1 LGHDT and CDR2 YNNKEL (reference sequence). This CDR3 region has 13 residues. This CDR3 reads CASSQGLQQPQHF. In nucleotides, the CDR3 is TGTGCCAGCAGCCAAGGCCTTCAGCAGCCCCAGCATTTT.

The rearrangement uses TRBV6-2 or TRBV6-3 and TRBJ2-7, with TRBD1 identical over 7 bases. Germline CDR1 is MNHEY and CDR2 is SVGEGT. The CDR3 is made up of 14 amino acids. Trimming at V came to 6 bases and at J to 6 bases, leaving 11 bases not matched to a gene. The CDR3 loop is CASSPTAQGSEQYF. DNA for the CDR3: TGTGCCAGCAGCCCAACCGCACAGGGGTCCGAGCAGTACTTC.

The chain has TRBV28 and TRBJ2-3; D is unclear. CDR1 is MDHEN and CDR2 is SYDVKM in the germline V gene. The V gene lost 3 bases and the J gene lost 0 bases, with 1 base spanning the gap. The CDR3 is made up of 12 amino acids. CDR3: CASSLSTDTQYF. CDR3 DNA: TGTGCCAGCAGTTTGAGCACAGATACGCAGTATTTT.

V gene TRBV5-5 combines with J gene TRBJ2-1; TRBD1 is a possible D gene (5 bases). This CDR3 is 14 amino acids long. V lost 0 bases to trimming and J lost 9 bases, with 13 bases between them. The germline V gene has CDR1 SGHKS and CDR2 YYEKEE (reference sequence). The CDR3: CASSLGAGMGEQFF. For the CDR3, the DNA is TGTGCCAGCAGCTTGGGGGCAGGGATGGGTGAGCAGTTCTTC.

This clonotype has ten or more counts. The chain combines TRBV19 with TRBJ1-1; 9 nucleotides align to TRBD1. The CDR3 runs to 14 residues. The trim removed 3 bases at V and 11 bases at J, leaving 10 bases unmatched. Germline V gives CDR1 LNHDA, CDR2 SQIVND (reference sequence). The CDR3 DNA sequence: TGTGCCAGTAGTATGTTCACCGGGACAGGGAACGCTTTCTTT. Encoded protein: CASSMFTGTGNAFF. The variable domain in full, with the rest retrieved from reference TRBV19 and TRBJ1-1, is DGGITQSPKYLFRKEGQNVTLSCEQNLNHDAMYWYRQDPGQGLRLIYYSQIVNDFQKGDIAEGYSVSREKKESFPLTVTSAQKNPTAFYLCASSMFTGTGNAFFGQGTRLTVV.

This clonotype was observed a handful of times. The DNA is left out, because the CDR3 cannot be placed on it with certainty; the CDR3 is given as TCRdb lists it. V usage is TRBV5-3 and J usage is TRBJ2-2. TRBV5-3 is assigned to the ORF class and has an uncertain function. A total of 14 residues make up the CDR3, ends included. The CDR3 region is CARSLHRPPGSCFF.

In regard to this clonotype: This probably arose from a read error, given a far larger clone one base away. The gene calls are TRBV11-2 and TRBJ2-3; 10 nucleotides match TRBD1. Near its end, the DNA agrees better with TRBJ2-5, so the J call may be wrong. There are 16 residues in the CDR3. CDR1 and CDR2 (germline): SGHAT, FQNNGV. In nucleotides, the CDR3 is TGTGTCAGCAGCTCCCCAGAGAGGACAGGGGGAGAGACCCAGTACTTC. Translated, it gives CVSSSPERTGGETQYF.

This clonotype came up once. A read error may explain this, as a much larger clone is one base away. The chain couples TRBV5-1 to TRBJ2-4; D ambiguous. The J call may be incorrect, as the DNA end agrees better with TRBJ2-7. CDR1 and CDR2 from the germline V gene are SGHRS and YFSETQ. The CDR3 covers 16 residues. Here the CDR3 DNA reads TGCGCCAGCAGCTTGGCCAGCCCAGACCTTTCCCACGAGCAGTACTTC. As protein: CASSLASPDLSHEQYF.

The V call is TRBV5-1, the J call TRBJ2-5; D not certain. V was shortened by 6 bases and J by 2 bases, with 11 bases between the two germline ends. Germline V CDR1 and CDR2: SGHRS, YFSETQ. This CDR3 is built from 13 residues. In nucleotides, the CDR3 is TGCGCCAGCAAGGGTCTGGGACAAGAGACCCAGTACTTC. Translating gives CASKGLGQETQYF. The variable domain in full, with the rest retrieved from reference TRBV5-1 and TRBJ2-5, is KAGVTQTPRYLIKTRGQQVTLSCSPISGHRSVSWYQQTPGQGLQFLFEYFSETQRNKGNFPGRFSGRQFSNSRSEMNVSTLELGDSALYLCASKGLGQETQYFGPGTRLLVL.

For the CDR3, the DNA is TGCAGTGCTAGAGTCCCGACTAGCCCGGAGACCCAGTACTTC. Translation: CSARVPTSPETQYF. This chain links TRBV20-1 with TRBJ2-5; 7 bases align to TRBD2. This CDR3 comprises 14 residues. Germline loops: CDR1 DFQATT, CDR2 SNEGSKA (reference sequence). Trimming at V came to 1 base and at J to 5 bases, leaving 7 bases not matched to a gene.

The chain joins TRBV12-3 or TRBV12-4 to TRBJ2-1; weak D call: TRBD1 (5 bases). The CDR3 contains 16 residues. V lost 0 bases, J lost 7 bases, and 16 bases lay in between. CDR3 amino acids: CASSLAWVGAENEQFF. CDR3 bases: TGTGCCAGCAGTTTAGCCTGGGTAGGGGCAGAGAATGAGCAGTTCTTC.

This clonotype occurred once. The chain joins TRBV5-4 to TRBJ2-7; possible D gene TRBD1, 6 bases. V lost 4 bases and J lost 1, with 12 bases in between. This CDR3 spans 14 amino acids. Germline CDR1 reads SGHNT; CDR2 reads YYREEE (reference sequence). The CDR3 DNA reads TGTGCCAGCAGCACAGGGCGGTCATCCTACGAGCAGTACTTC. It codes for CASSTGRSSYEQYF. The variable domain in full, completed from reference TRBV5-4 and TRBJ2-7, reads ETGVTQSPTHLIKTRGQQVTLRCSSQSGHNTVSWYQQALGQGPQFIFQYYREEENGRGNFPPRFSGLQFPNYSSELNVNALELDDSALYLCASSTGRSSYEQYFGPGTRLTVT.

A word on this clonotype: A far larger clone lies a single base away; this is likely a read error. This chain links TRBV4-1 with TRBJ2-1, with TRBD1 identical over 9 bases. Per germline, CDR1 MGHRA and CDR2 YSYEKL. The junction had 10 bases not matched to a gene; V was cut back by 3 bases and J by 10 bases. The CDR3 is 15 residues long. The CDR3 coding sequence is TGCGCCAGCAGCCAGGCACCGGGACAGGGCTACGAGCAGTTCTTC. This gives the protein CASSQAPGQGYEQFF.

The chain joins TRBV10-3 to TRBJ2-1, with D perhaps given as TRBD1 or TRBD2 (6 bases each). In germline, CDR1 is ENHRY, CDR2 SYGVKD. V lost 2 bases to trimming and J lost 4 bases, with 15 bases between them. This CDR3 region has 16 residues. This chain's CDR3 is CAISEVQGRSYNEQFF. CDR3 sequence (DNA): TGTGCCATCAGTGAGGTTCAGGGGAGGAGTTACAATGAGCAGTTCTTC.

This clonotype was seen many times. The V call is TRBV19, the J call TRBJ1-6, with 7 bases aligning to TRBD1. This CDR3 contains 14 residues. The J segment lost 10 bases and the V segment lost 5 bases, leaving 8 bases of the junction unmatched. Per germline, CDR1 LNHDA and CDR2 SQIVND (reference sequence). The CDR3 loop is CASSLQGGGSPLHF. As DNA, the CDR3 is TGTGCCAGTAGTCTTCAGGGGGGGGGATCACCCCTCCACTTT.

This clonotype has at least ten counts. The genes are TRBV2 and TRBJ2-5; 8 bases align to TRBD1. The germline V gene has CDR1 SNHLY and CDR2 FYNNEI. The CDR3 length is 15 residues. V shed 0 bases and J 3 bases; nucleotides not matched to a gene: 3. CDR3 residues: CASSEAGQGEETQYF. The DNA of the CDR3 is TGTGCCAGCAGTGAAGCCGGACAGGGCGAAGAGACCCAGTACTTC.

This clonotype was detected ten times or more. V usage is TRBV14 and J usage is TRBJ1-6, with D hard to call. Trimming left V 0 bases short and J 7 bases short, with 10 bases between. The V gene's germline CDR1 is SGHDN and CDR2 FVKESK. The length of the CDR3 is 15 residues. The CDR3 nucleotides read TGTGCCAGCAGCCAAGAACGCAGTTCGAATTCACCCCTCCACTTT. Protein: CASSQERSSNSPLHF.

This clonotype was counted between two and nine times. V is TRBV5-1 and J is TRBJ2-5; possibly TRBD1 or TRBD2 for D (5 bases each). This CDR3 comprises 15 residues. The ends were cut back, 0 bases at V and 2 bases at J, with 11 bases in the middle. Germline V gene lookup returns CDR1 SGHRS and CDR2 YFSETQ. The CDR3 sequence is CASSLGGWGQETQYF. CDR3 sequence (DNA): TGCGCCAGCAGCTTGGGAGGCTGGGGGCAAGAGACCCAGTACTTC.

There are many counts of this clonotype. V is TRBV19 and J is TRBJ1-5, with a tentative D call TRBD1 (6 bases). This CDR3 has 13 residues. The V and J ends lost 8 bases and 5 bases respectively, with 13 bases between them. Germline CDR1 and CDR2: LNHDA and SQIVND (reference sequence). In nucleotides, the CDR3 is TGTGCCAGTGGGGGGGCGGGCGATCAGCCCCAGCATTTT. Its protein is CASGGAGDQPQHF.

This clonotype appeared many times. This chain joins TRBV7-2 and TRBJ1-1; D unresolved. V lost 3 bases to trimming and J lost 0 bases, with 5 bases between them. Germline V gives CDR1 SGHTA, CDR2 FQGNSA. CDR3 length equals 13 residues. In DNA, the CDR3 is TGTGCCAGCAGCTTCAACATGAACACTGAAGCTTTCTTT. Translation: CASSFNMNTEAFF.

With respect to this clonotype: A much larger clone lies a single base off, so this may be a read error. CDR3 in amino acids: CPSSLKGYDQPQHF. CDR3 DNA sequence: TGTCCCAGCAGCTTAAAGGGTTATGATCAGCCCCAGCATTTT. The V gene is TRBV7-9, the J gene TRBJ1-5, with D uncertain. The CDR3 sequence is 14 residues long. In germline, CDR1 is SEHNR, CDR2 FQNEAQ (reference sequence).

Remarks on this clonotype: A far larger clone is a single base away, which makes a read error likely. The CDR3 region is CPSSSPDRGNEQYF. The CDR3 region has the DNA TGCCCCAGCAGCTCTCCGGACAGGGGGAACGAGCAGTACTTC. The V gene is TRBV5-1, the J gene TRBJ2-4; 10 nucleotides agree with TRBD1. Matching the DNA end better, TRBJ2-7 makes the J call doubtful. Germline V gene lookup returns CDR1 SGHRS and CDR2 YFSETQ. The CDR3 has 14 residues.

Many counts were recorded for this clonotype. This sequence joins TRBV18 and TRBJ2-6, with D unresolved. The CDR3 covers 13 residues. The V gene's germline CDR1 is KGHSH and CDR2 LQKENI. The ends were cut back, 11 bases at V and 0 bases at J, with 8 bases in the middle. CDR3 loop: CAGSPSGANVLTF. The CDR3 nucleotides read TGTGCCGGATCTCCCTCTGGGGCCAACGTCCTGACTTTC.

On this clonotype itself: A read error likely explains this, since a far larger clone differs by one base. V is TRBV18 and J is TRBJ2-5, with 7 bases fitting TRBD1. CDR1 is KGHSH and CDR2 is LQKENI in the germline V gene. The CDR3 runs 12 residues. V was pared by 5 bases and J by 11 bases, with 8 bases of the junction left unmatched. The CDR3 DNA sequence: TGTGCCAGCTCAGACAGGGATGATGAGCAGTACTTC. Its protein product is CASSDRDDEQYF.

This clonotype was picked up many times. The rearrangement links TRBV30 to TRBJ1-1, with D perhaps matching TRBD1 (5 bases). Looked up from germline, CDR1 is GTSNPN and CDR2 is SVGIG (reference sequence). The V end was cut by 0 bases, the J end by 0 bases, with 8 bases between. This CDR3 is 14 amino acids long. The CDR3 DNA reads as TGTGCCTGGAGTGTTCGGGGGATGAACACTGAAGCTTTCTTT. This sequence encodes CAWSVRGMNTEAFF. Drawing the rest from reference TRBV30 and TRBJ1-1, the complete variable domain is SQTIHQWPATLVQPVGSPLSLECTVEGTSNPNLYWYRQAAGRGLQLLFYSVGIGQISSEVPQNLSASRPQDRQFILSSKKLLLSDSGFYLCAWSVRGMNTEAFFGQGTRLTVV.

Details on this clonotype: Only one base separates this from a far larger clonotype, so it likely reflects a read error. V and J are TRBV2 and TRBJ2-1; 8 bases map to TRBD2. Germline V gene sequence: CDR1 SNHLY, CDR2 FYNNEI. The CDR3 covers 16 residues. V shed 3 bases, J shed 13 bases, and the junction held 17 bases outside the gene matches. CDR3 region: CASSEKRGPKQETQFF. For the CDR3, the DNA is TGTGCCAGCAGTGAGAAGCGGGGGCCTAAACAAGAGACCCAGTTCTTC.